Sequencing of this TCR beta chain was carried out in a study of Graves' ophthalmopathy and Graves' hyperthyroidism. The authors amplified TCR beta CDR3 regions from RNA transcripts. First-round RT-PCR employed HTBI primers, with a second-round multiplex PCR after it. TCRdb passed the multiplex PCR reads through MiXCR, listing each CDR3 protein once. The table records 300,000 to 400,000 distinct CDR3 sequences, 15% to 20% of them present only once. This clonotype was detected ten times or more. Trimming cost V 2 bases and J 2 bases; bases outside gene matches: 3. The CDR3 extends over 15 amino acids. Germline values: CDR1 SGDLS, CDR2 YYNGEE.

The specimen was peripheral blood. The chain joins TRBV9 to TRBJ2-5, with 10 nucleotides matching TRBD1. This receptor was taken from an adult man with Graves' ophthalmopathy. The CDR3 loop is CASSVRDRGQETQYF. DNA for the CDR3: TGTGCCAGCAGCGTCCGGGACAGGGGTCAAGAGACCCAGTACTTC.